This entry lists 20 T cell receptor beta chains sequenced from one sample in a study of T cell responses to AZD1222 COVID-19 vaccine. The repertoire was sequenced with immunoSEQ multiplex PCR; TCRdb's copy has only in-frame clones and lacks some. Of 95,000 to 100,000 clones in the sample, roughly 90% were seen once. The sample here was peripheral blood, taken on day 0 of AZD1222 vaccination. Every receptor here comes from an adult in good health.

The genes are TRBV5-8 and TRBJ1-3; D gene ambiguous. Trimming pared 0 bases from V and 10 bases from J, leaving 8 bases between. Germline V CDR1 and CDR2: SGHTS, YDEGEE. This CDR3 is 12 amino acids long. In DNA, the CDR3 is TGTGCCAGCAGCTTGGGACTCGCTACCATATATTTT. This gives the protein CASSLGLATIYF.

This chain's CDR3 is CASSIGIYNEQFF. The CDR3 nucleotides are TGTGCCAGTAGTATAGGTATCTACAATGAGCAGTTCTTC. The J gene is TRBJ2-1, the V gene TRBV19; no reliable D call. CDR3 length: 13 amino acids. CDR1 is LNHDA and CDR2 is SQIVND in the germline V gene (reference sequence). V dropped 1 base and J dropped 3 bases, with 4 bases sitting between them.

V and J are TRBV19 and TRBJ2-7; TRBD2 matches at 8 bases. Trimming cost V 3 bases and J 3 bases; bases outside gene matches: 7. CDR1 and CDR2 from the germline V gene are LNHDA and SQIVND (reference sequence). The CDR3 totals 15 residues. This CDR3 is CASSIRGSGSYEQYF. The DNA of the CDR3 is TGTGCCAGTAGTATCAGGGGAAGCGGGAGCTACGAGCAGTACTTC.

The chain couples TRBV5-5 to TRBJ2-1, with D hard to call. V lost 0 bases and J lost 8, with 6 bases in between. CDR1 SGHKS and CDR2 YYEKEE come from the germline V gene (reference sequence). This CDR3 is 12 amino acids long. CDR3 sequence (DNA): TGTGCCAGCAGCTTGGAGGTCTATGAGCAGTTCTTC. It is translated as CASSLEVYEQFF. The whole variable domain, remainder taken from reference TRBV5-5 and TRBJ2-1, is DAGVTQSPTHLIKTRGQQVTLRCSPISGHKSVSWYQQVLGQGPQFIFQYYEKEERGRGNFPDRFSARQFPNYSSELNVNALLLGDSALYLCASSLEVYEQFFGPGTRLTVL.

The gene calls are TRBV2 and TRBJ2-3; a weak D match, TRBD2 (6 bases). Per germline, CDR1 SNHLY and CDR2 FYNNEI. The CDR3 is made up of 16 amino acids. Deletions cut 0 bases from V and 0 bases from J, with 10 bases between. CDR3 region: CASSEARDASTDTQYF. For the CDR3, the DNA is TGTGCCAGCAGTGAAGCGCGGGATGCTAGCACAGATACGCAGTATTTT.

This rearrangement joins TRBV27 to TRBJ1-4; D is ambiguous. There are 15 residues in the CDR3. Per the germline V gene, CDR1 is MNHEY and CDR2 is SMNVEV (reference sequence). Trimming cost V 8 bases and J 5 bases, with 18 bases left between them. The CDR3 protein is CASRYGPGPNEKLFF. CDR3 in DNA: TGTGCCAGCCGATATGGGCCGGGCCCGAATGAAAAACTGTTTTTT.

V and J are TRBV15 and TRBJ2-7; TRBD1 matches 9 bases. This CDR3 is 16 amino acids long. Germline lookup yields CDR1 LNHNV and CDR2 YYDKDF (reference sequence). V lost 2 bases and J lost 3; bases outside the gene matches: 8. The chain's CDR3 is CATSRYGGQGFYEQYF. Written as DNA, the CDR3 is TGTGCCACCAGCAGATACGGAGGACAGGGGTTCTACGAGCAGTACTTC.

This clone was seen just once. The chain combines TRBV10-2 with TRBJ2-5; D could derive from TRBD1 or TRBD2 (5 bases each). The CDR3 has 14 residues. Germline V gene data show CDR1 as WSHSY and CDR2 as SAAADI. Trimming cost V 7 bases and J 3 bases, with 15 bases left between them. CDR3 sequence: CASNFNGAEETQYF. For the CDR3, the DNA is TGCGCCAGCAACTTCAACGGGGCAGAAGAGACCCAGTACTTC.

This chain links TRBV5-4 with TRBJ2-7; a possible D gene is TRBD1 (6 bases). The CDR3 length is 13 residues. Germline V gene lookup returns CDR1 SGHNT and CDR2 YYREEE (reference sequence). V dropped 4 bases and J dropped 0 bases, with 8 bases sitting between them. CDR3 in DNA: TGTGCCAGCAGCGAGGACAGCTCCTACGAGCAGTACTTC. It codes for CASSEDSSYEQYF.

The genes are TRBV10-1 and TRBJ2-2; D is ambiguous. Germline V gene sequence: CDR1 WNHNN, CDR2 SYGVQD (reference sequence). Trimming took 10 bases from V and 6 from J, leaving 12 bases between them. CDR3 length: 12 residues. CDR3 sequence: CATRAPSGELFF. The DNA of the CDR3 is TGCGCCACCCGGGCCCCCTCCGGGGAGCTGTTTTTT.

The CDR3 here is CASSISIRTSYNEQFF. In DNA, the CDR3 is TGTGCCAGTAGTATATCTATCCGAACCTCCTACAATGAGCAGTTCTTC. The V and J genes are TRBV19 and TRBJ2-1; D ambiguous. Germline V gene data show CDR1 as LNHDA and CDR2 as SQIVND (reference sequence). V shed 2 bases and J shed 0 bases, with 11 bases lying between them. This CDR3 has 16 amino acids.

This chain connects TRBV19 to TRBJ1-5; D gene uncertain. CDR3 length equals 15 residues. Germline V gene data show CDR1 as LNHDA and CDR2 as SQIVND (reference sequence). Trimming pared 5 bases from V and 0 bases from J, leaving 11 bases between. DNA for the CDR3: TGTGCCAGTAGTCTCCTAGAGCCTAGCAATCAGCCCCAGCATTTT. It yields the protein CASSLLEPSNQPQHF.

J is TRBJ2-7 and V is TRBV7-9, with 12 bases fitting TRBD1. This CDR3 has 15 residues. The V segment lost 1 base and the J segment 5 bases; nucleotides outside the gene matches: 3. Germline V CDR1 and CDR2: SEHNR, FQNEAQ (reference sequence). CDR3 residues: CASSLVGTGGDEQYF. CDR3 nucleotide sequence: TGTGCCAGCAGCTTAGTTGGGACAGGGGGCGACGAGCAGTACTTC.

V gene TRBV5-1 combines with J gene TRBJ1-2; no firm D call. Germline-derived CDR1 and CDR2 are SGHRS and YFSETQ. The CDR3 has 15 amino acids. With 2 bases removed from V and 2 bases from J, the gap between germline ends came to 13 bases. CDR3 loop: CASSFDIQENYGYTF. CDR3 nucleotide sequence: TGCGCCAGCAGCTTCGATATTCAGGAGAACTATGGCTACACCTTC.

The chain links TRBV6-5 to TRBJ2-3, with 8 bases lining up with TRBD2. CDR1 is MNHEY and CDR2 is SVGAGI in the germline V gene. This CDR3 comprises 13 residues. Germline trimming cut 7 bases from V and 6 bases from J; bases unmatched to any gene: 6. The DNA for the CDR3 is TGTGCCAGCAAGAGCGGGAGCGGGGATACGCAGTATTTT. Translating it yields CASKSGSGDTQYF.

The V and J genes are TRBV7-2 and TRBJ2-1; 9 nucleotides match TRBD2. Germline CDR1 SGHTA, CDR2 FQGNSA. There are 15 residues in the CDR3. V shed 5 bases and J 7 bases; nucleotides not matched to a gene: 9. The CDR3 loop is CASSPQWREGNEQFF. The CDR3 DNA reads as TGTGCCAGCAGCCCCCAGTGGCGGGAGGGTAATGAGCAGTTCTTC.

This clone was found once. The chain couples TRBV4-2 to TRBJ1-2, with D hard to call. V was clipped by 3 bases and J by 8 bases, with 7 bases between them. The V gene's germline CDR1 is LGHNA and CDR2 YNFKEQ. This CDR3 has 11 residues. The CDR3, as DNA: TGTGCCAGCAGCCAGATGGGGGGCTACACCTTC. Translated, it gives CASSQMGGYTF.

The genes are TRBV15 and TRBJ2-1; TRBD2 agrees at 12 bases. This CDR3 spans 15 amino acids. With V trimmed by 9 bases and J by 6 bases, 9 bases remained unmatched. The germline CDR1 and CDR2 sequences are LNHNV and YYDKDF (reference sequence). As DNA, the CDR3 is TGTGCCACAATGACCCTAGCGGGAGGGCCCAATGAGCAGTTCTTC. Translation: CATMTLAGGPNEQFF.

V gene TRBV10-2 combines with J gene TRBJ1-4; D gene ambiguous. Germline-derived CDR1 and CDR2 are WSHSY and SAAADI. The CDR3 sequence is 12 residues long. The germline V and J ends were trimmed by 6 bases and 0 bases, with 2 bases remaining between them. The CDR3, as DNA: TGCGCCAGCAGAACAACTAATGAAAAACTGTTTTTT. It is translated as CASRTTNEKLFF.

The genes are TRBV5-1 and TRBJ1-6; D uncertain. Germline V gene data show CDR1 as SGHRS and CDR2 as YFSETQ. There are 13 residues in the CDR3. Trimming stripped 1 base from V and 5 bases from J, with 4 bases between. CDR3 residues: CASSLSDNSPLHF. The CDR3 coding sequence is TGCGCCAGCAGCTTGAGTGATAATTCACCCCTCCACTTT.